These 13 T cell receptor beta chains originate from one sample sequenced in a study of blood T cell repertoires in COVID-19. Generated by immunoSEQ multiplex PCR, the TCRdb table keeps only in-frame clones and is missing some. Among fewer than 350,000 clones listed, under 95% were seen once. Sequencing was carried out using PBMCs or T cells enriched from blood (not recorded which). The origin of the receptors is a woman aged 40 to 50 with acute COVID-19.

The J gene is TRBJ2-1, the V gene TRBV6-5; 8 nucleotides match TRBD1. This CDR3 has 15 residues. J was trimmed by 1 base and V by 6 bases; bases with no gene match: 5. CDR1 is MNHEY, CDR2 SVGAGI, per germline. CDR3 bases: TGTGCCAGCAGCTACGACAGGGGTTCCTACAATGAGCAGTTCTTC. Protein sequence: CASSYDRGSYNEQFF.

J is TRBJ2-3 and V is TRBV24-1; D is uncertain. The germline V gene encodes CDR1 KGHDR and CDR2 SFDVKD. The CDR3 is 15 amino acids. Deletions cut 0 bases from V and 4 bases from J, with 10 bases between. CDR3 residues: CATSDLSPGADTQYF. The CDR3 DNA reads as TGTGCCACCAGTGATTTGTCCCCCGGAGCAGATACGCAGTATTTT.

The rearrangement joins TRBV29-1 to TRBJ2-2; 10 bases are a match to TRBD2. Germline lookup yields CDR1 SQVTM and CDR2 ANQGSEA. Unmatched junction bases numbered 13, after V lost 4 bases and J lost 5 bases. The CDR3 totals 17 residues. This CDR3 reads CSVVILAGAPGTGELFF. The DNA for the CDR3 is TGCAGCGTTGTCATTCTAGCGGGAGCTCCCGGGACCGGGGAGCTGTTTTTT.

The chain is built from TRBV24-1 and TRBJ1-2, with 7 positions matching TRBD1. The CDR3 covers 15 residues. Germline trimming cut 3 bases from V and 7 bases from J; bases unmatched to any gene: 10. Germline CDR1 reads KGHDR; CDR2 reads SFDVKD. The CDR3 DNA follows: TGTGCCACCAGTGATCCGACAGGGCCCGGCACTGGCTACACCTTC. This encodes CATSDPTGPGTGYTF.

J is TRBJ2-2 and V is TRBV3-1 (or the pseudogene TRBV3-2); the match to TRBD2 covers 9 bases. The CDR3 loop spans 13 amino acids. Trimming removed 3 bases from V and 11 bases from J; junction bases left unmatched: 4. Germline-derived CDR1 and CDR2 are LGHDT and YNNKEL (reference sequence). The CDR3 sequence: CASSQGLAGELFF. Written as DNA, the CDR3 is TGTGCCAGCAGCCAGGGACTAGCTGGAGAGCTGTTTTTT.

Of note for this clone: One end of the junction varies from germline; a read error may be responsible. The chain employs TRBV20-1 and TRBJ1-3; D is undetermined. Per germline, CDR1 DFQATT and CDR2 SNEGSKA (reference sequence). The CDR3 has 10 amino acids. CDR3 residues: CSRDGRGTGF. The CDR3 nucleotides are TGCAGTCGAGATGGGCGGGGAACTGGTTTT.

This rearrangement joins TRBV3-1 (or the pseudogene TRBV3-2) to TRBJ2-7; TRBD2 aligns across 12 bases. The CDR3 runs to 17 residues. V gave up 4 bases and J gave up 0 bases; unmatched junction bases: 7. Germline values: CDR1 LGHDT, CDR2 YNNKEL (reference sequence). The CDR3: CASSRGTSGQSSYEQYF. The DNA of the CDR3 is TGTGCCAGCAGCCGAGGGACTAGCGGGCAGAGCTCCTACGAGCAGTACTTC.

The chain uses TRBV18 and TRBJ1-1; TRBD1 is a possible D gene (5 bases). The CDR3 runs to 14 residues. With 5 bases removed from V and 0 bases from J, the gap between germline ends came to 10 bases. The germline V gene encodes CDR1 KGHSH and CDR2 LQKENI. The CDR3 bases are TGTGCCAGCTCAGCCCAGGGTATGAACACTGAAGCTTTCTTT. Translation gives CASSAQGMNTEAFF.

This chain connects TRBV12-5 to TRBJ1-5; no reliable D call. The CDR3 is 12 residues long. CDR1 and CDR2 (germline): LGHNT, FRNRAP. The V gene lost 7 bases and the J gene lost 2 bases, with 6 bases spanning the gap. The CDR3 protein is CASAIGNQPQHF. In DNA, the CDR3 is TGTGCTAGTGCTATCGGCAATCAGCCCCAGCATTTT. Full variable domain (missing parts from reference TRBV12-5 and TRBJ1-5): DARVTQTPRHKVTEMGQEVTMRCQPILGHNTVFWYRQTMMQGLELLAYFRNRAPLDDSGMPKDRFSAEMPDATLATLKIQPSEPRDSAVYFCASAIGNQPQHFGDGTRLSIL.

J is TRBJ1-4 and V is TRBV3-1 (or the pseudogene TRBV3-2); the D gene is possibly TRBD1 (6 bases). The CDR3 is 15 residues long. CDR1 is LGHDT and CDR2 is YNNKEL in the germline V gene (reference sequence). With 1 base removed from V and 6 bases from J, the gap between germline ends came to 12 bases. The CDR3 coding sequence is TGTGCCAGCAGCCAAGGAGGCAGGGGTTATGAAAAACTGTTTTTT. Its protein is CASSQGGRGYEKLFF.

V and J are TRBV5-1 and TRBJ2-7; 11 nucleotides match TRBD1. The CDR3 loop spans 15 amino acids. CDR1 and CDR2 (germline): SGHRS, YFSETQ. Germline trimming cut 6 bases from V and 2 bases from J; bases unmatched to any gene: 7. The CDR3 region is CASTQGTGGTYEQYF. The CDR3 DNA sequence: TGCGCCAGCACCCAAGGGACAGGGGGTACCTACGAGCAGTACTTC.

The rearrangement links TRBV12-3 or TRBV12-4 to TRBJ1-2, with D maybe TRBD1 (5 bases). This CDR3 region has 13 residues. Trimming cost V 2 bases and J 6 bases, with 10 bases left between them. CDR3 nucleotides: TGTGCCAGCAGTTTATGGGGGGAGAATGGCTACACCTTC. It is translated as CASSLWGENGYTF.

This rearrangement joins TRBV16 to TRBJ2-1, with 12 nucleotides matching TRBD2. Germline loops: CDR1 KGHSY, CDR2 FQNENV. V lost 2 bases to trimming and J lost 6 bases; unmatched junction nucleotides: 5. The CDR3 extends over 16 amino acids. CDR3 amino acids: CASSQERLAGANEQFF. DNA for the CDR3: TGTGCCAGCAGCCAAGAGAGACTAGCGGGAGCCAATGAGCAGTTCTTC.